Listed below are T cell receptor beta chains from one sample, sequenced in a study of CD8 T cells in Susac syndrome. TCRdb reprocessed the immunoSEQ multiplex PCR reads with MiXCR, giving one entry per CDR3 protein. The sample consists of some 190,000 distinct CDR3 sequences, approximately 93% of them appearing once. Input material: CD4+ T cells from PBMCs. These receptors all come from a human donor in good health. Both conserved end residues are part of each CDR3. The D gene is left open where the match is weak.

J | V | D | CDR3
TRBJ2-7 | TRBV19 | - | CASSHSGDSSDEQYF
TRBJ1-1 | TRBV19 | - | CASSIQDSEAFF
TRBJ1-6 | TRBV18 | TRBD1 | CASSPVGQGSSYNSPLHF
TRBJ2-6 | TRBV20-1 | - | CSAPGGANVLTF
TRBJ1-3 | TRBV3-1 | - | CANSQESVGNTIYF
TRBJ1-2 | TRBV12-3/TRBV12-4 | - | CASTLGDTYYGYTF
TRBJ1-1 | TRBV3-1 | - | CASSHLTGTARAFF
TRBJ2-5 | TRBV5-1 | TRBD1 | CASRYRGQGETQYF
TRBJ1-1 | TRBV30 | - | CAWKEAGWNTEAFF
TRBJ1-5 | TRBV19 | - | CASTQGNQPQHF
TRBJ1-5 | TRBV25-1 | - | CASSRGGGGQPQHF
TRBJ2-5 | TRBV7-3 | - | CASSLGGKQETQYF
TRBJ1-2 | TRBV30 | TRBD1 | CAWIQGANGYTF
TRBJ2-4 | TRBV20-1 | - | CSSDRIFGAKNIQYF
TRBJ2-1 | TRBV18 | TRBD2 | CASSPSGTTGSYNEQFF
TRBJ1-6 | TRBV6-6 | TRBD1 | CASLGTGANSPLHF
TRBJ2-3 | TRBV6-2/TRBV6-3 | TRBD2 | CASSYRGTSGGRTDTQYF
TRBJ2-3 | TRBV19 | - | CASREDAQDTQYF
TRBJ2-7 | TRBV9 | - | CASSVAYGGYEQYF
TRBJ2-5 | TRBV7-6 | - | CASSLASETQYF
TRBJ1-1 | TRBV29-1 | - | CSVETANTEAFF
TRBJ1-4 | TRBV19 | TRBD1 | CASSKTGSVEKLFF
TRBJ2-3 | TRBV3-1 | - | CASSPIHMETQYF
TRBJ2-7 | TRBV6-1 | - | CASSGWHEQYF
TRBJ1-2 | TRBV7-2 | TRBD1 | CASRIDPRGFGYTF
TRBJ2-6 | TRBV20-1 | - | CSARDEDSGANVLTF
TRBJ2-1 | TRBV6-2/TRBV6-3 | TRBD2 | CASSSRGGIPNEQFF
TRBJ1-5 | TRBV7-2 | - | CASTEGNNQPQHF